This TCR beta chain emerged from a study of cytomegalovirus exposure and HLA in healthy donors. In the PCR, 60 Vbeta and 13 Jbeta primers were used. Profiled with immunoSEQ multiplex PCR; TCRdb holds only in-frame clones, not every one. The table has approximately 150,000 clones, approximately 80% seen once. The CDR3 length is 14 residues. Germline loops: CDR1 SGHTA, CDR2 FQGNSA. V dropped 5 bases and J dropped 8 bases, with 18 bases sitting between them. V gene TRBV7-2 combines with J gene TRBJ1-2, with D hard to call. This clonotype was sampled from a woman aged 40-49 years in good health and CMV-seropositive. The sequenced material came from PBMCs. The CDR3 is CASSPRRDGRGYTF. Written as DNA, the CDR3 is TGTGCCAGCAGCCCAAGGCGGGATGGGCGAGGCTACACCTTC.